Listed here are 27 T cell receptor beta chains from one sample, sequenced in a study of blood T cell repertoires in COVID-19. The table came from immunoSEQ multiplex PCR; TCRdb's copy has only in-frame clones and leaves some out. Here the sample spans about 310,000 clones, almost 90% being singletons. Input material: peripheral blood. The receptors were gathered from a woman aged 30 to 39 with COVID-19, enrolled during active disease.

The gene calls are TRBV15 and TRBJ2-7; 9 bases agree with TRBD1. The V gene's germline CDR1 is LNHNV and CDR2 YYDKDF (reference sequence). J was trimmed by 4 bases and V by 3 bases; bases with no gene match: 10. The CDR3 is 16 amino acids. Here the CDR3 reads CATSRPETGGTYEQYF. CDR3 DNA sequence: TGTGCCACCAGCAGGCCCGAGACAGGGGGAACATACGAGCAGTACTTC.

This clone came up a few times. The sample contains more than one DNA sequence encoding this CDR3. The J gene is TRBJ1-3, the V gene TRBV9; TRBD1 might be the D (6 bases). V was trimmed by 0 bases and J by 4 bases, leaving 11 bases between them. The CDR3 is made up of 15 amino acids. Germline V CDR1 and CDR2: SGDLS, YYNGEE. The CDR3 protein is CASSVEAGTGNTIYF. The CDR3, as DNA: TGTGCCAGCAGCGTAGAGGCAGGGACAGGAAACACCATATATTTT.

V gene TRBV9 combines with J gene TRBJ1-1; 8 positions match TRBD1. The CDR3 length is 14 residues. Germline CDR1 reads SGDLS; CDR2 reads YYNGEE. Trimming took 1 base from V and 10 from J; bases not matched to a gene: 9. In nucleotides, the CDR3 is TGTGCCAGCAGCGTAAATCAGGGACAGGTAAGAGCTTTCTTT. Encoded protein: CASSVNQGQVRAFF.

The rearrangement uses TRBV15 and TRBJ2-3; the match to TRBD2 covers 10 bases. The CDR3 length is 17 residues. The junction had 8 bases not matched to a gene; V was cut back by 0 bases and J by 5 bases. Looked up from germline, CDR1 is LNHNV and CDR2 is YYDKDF (reference sequence). The CDR3 DNA reads as TGTGCCACCAGCAGAGATATACTAGCGGGAATTCTAGATACGCAGTATTTT. This encodes CATSRDILAGILDTQYF.

CDR3 DNA sequence: TGTGCCAGCAGTCCCACAGGGGGGGGCACTGAAGCTTTCTTT. Translated, it gives CASSPTGGGTEAFF. The V gene is TRBV6-6, the J gene TRBJ1-1, with TRBD1 matching 8 bases. Trimming at V came to 5 bases and at J to 4 bases, leaving 6 bases not matched to a gene. The CDR3 length is 14 residues. In germline, CDR1 is MNHNY, CDR2 SVGAGI (reference sequence).

V usage is TRBV18 and J usage is TRBJ1-1, with TRBD1 matching 8 bases. Per germline, CDR1 KGHSH and CDR2 LQKENI. The CDR3 is 14 amino acids. V was pared by 2 bases and J by 4 bases, with 3 bases of the junction left unmatched. The CDR3 DNA follows: TGTGCCAGCTCACCAGCTGACAGGGGCACTGAAGCTTTCTTT. Translated, it gives CASSPADRGTEAFF.

The chain links TRBV7-2 to TRBJ1-1; 9 nucleotides line up with TRBD1. The CDR3 loop spans 15 amino acids. J gave up 2 bases and V 4 bases, and 5 bases lay outside the gene matches. CDR1 is SGHTA, CDR2 FQGNSA, per germline. In DNA, the CDR3 is TGTGCCAGCAGCTCTTGGACAGGGGCAAACACTGAAGCTTTCTTT. This gives the protein CASSSWTGANTEAFF.

A few counts support this clone. The chain uses TRBV28 and TRBJ1-5, with TRBD1 as a possible D gene (6 bases). Germline assignment: CDR1 MDHEN and CDR2 SYDVKM. V dropped 4 bases and J dropped 4 bases, with 11 bases sitting between them. The CDR3 is made up of 14 amino acids. In DNA, the CDR3 is TGTGCCAGCAGTTGGACAGCTCTAAATCAGCCCCAGCATTTT. Amino acids: CASSWTALNQPQHF.

The chain combines TRBV19 with TRBJ2-1; TRBD2 matches 9 bases. V trimming: 11 bases; J trimming: 0 bases; junction bases outside the gene matches: 11. Per germline, CDR1 LNHDA and CDR2 SQIVND (reference sequence). The CDR3 has 16 amino acids. The CDR3 bases are TGTGCCTCAGCGGGAGGCAAGATAAGCTCCTACAATGAGCAGTTCTTC. Residues: CASAGGKISSYNEQFF.

The V and J genes are TRBV19 and TRBJ2-7; TRBD2 aligns across 7 bases. This CDR3 has 13 residues. V gave up 9 bases and J gave up 1 base; unmatched junction bases: 6. Per the germline V gene, CDR1 is LNHDA and CDR2 is SQIVND (reference sequence). This chain's CDR3 is CASGASGSYEQYF. Written as DNA, the CDR3 is TGTGCCAGCGGGGCTAGCGGATCCTACGAGCAGTACTTC.

This clone was observed once. V is TRBV28 and J is TRBJ2-7, with 7 bases that match TRBD2. The CDR3 covers 16 residues. Germline CDR1 MDHEN, CDR2 SYDVKM. The V gene end was trimmed by 5 bases and the J gene end by 2 bases; junction bases not matched to a gene: 12. The chain's CDR3 is CASSTPGEGRAYEQYF. DNA of the CDR3: TGTGCCAGCAGTACCCCCGGGGAGGGGAGAGCCTACGAGCAGTACTTC.

The V gene is TRBV24-1, the J gene TRBJ2-6; TRBD1 agrees at 10 bases. The junction had 9 bases not matched to a gene; V was cut back by 3 bases and J by 2 bases. The CDR3 covers 19 residues. Germline-derived CDR1 and CDR2 are KGHDR and SFDVKD. In DNA, the CDR3 is TGTGCCACCAGTGATCCCGTCGACAGGGGGCAGACTGGGGCCAACGTCCTGACTTTC. As protein: CATSDPVDRGQTGANVLTF.

A single count supports this clone. The V and J genes are TRBV5-1 and TRBJ1-1; 8 nucleotides align to TRBD1. The CDR3 runs 15 residues. V lost 3 bases and J lost 1; bases outside the gene matches: 5. Germline-derived CDR1 and CDR2 are SGHRS and YFSETQ. The CDR3 loop is CASSSTGTGNTEAFF. CDR3 DNA sequence: TGCGCCAGCAGCTCCACCGGGACAGGGAACACTGAAGCTTTCTTT.

The rearrangement links TRBV6-4 to TRBJ2-1; D possibly corresponds to TRBD1 (6 bases). The CDR3 is made up of 15 amino acids. From germline, CDR1 is MRHNA and CDR2 SNTAGT. V was shortened by 2 bases and J by 4 bases, with 12 bases between the two germline ends. CDR3 amino acids: CASSDSRDTYNEQFF. The DNA of the CDR3 is TGTGCCAGCAGTGACAGTCGGGACACTTACAATGAGCAGTTCTTC.

The chain links TRBV5-1 to TRBJ1-2; TRBD1 aligns across 8 bases. CDR1 and CDR2 from the germline V gene are SGHRS and YFSETQ. Unmatched junction bases numbered 12, after V lost 4 bases and J lost 7 bases. This CDR3 is built from 15 residues. For the CDR3, the DNA is TGCGCCAGCAGCGGAGGAACAGGGGGTGCGGGTGGCTACACCTTC. Translated, it gives CASSGGTGGAGGYTF.

This clone appeared once. The V and J genes are TRBV15 and TRBJ2-7, with D possibly TRBD1 on 5 matching bases. CDR1 and CDR2 (germline): LNHNV, YYDKDF (reference sequence). This CDR3 contains 17 residues. V was clipped by 0 bases and J by 2 bases, with 17 bases between them. In nucleotides, the CDR3 is TGTGCCACCAGCAGAGAACCCTTAACAGGTCCAACCTACGAGCAGTACTTC. Translating it yields CATSREPLTGPTYEQYF.

This clone has just one count. V is TRBV11-3 and J is TRBJ1-2, with 7 positions matching TRBD1. V shed 3 bases, J shed 7 bases, and the junction held 8 bases outside the gene matches. This CDR3 is 14 amino acids long. Germline V gene data show CDR1 as SGHNT and CDR2 as YENEEA. The CDR3, as DNA: TGTGCCAGCAGCTTCCCCGACAGGGACGGTGGCTACACCTTC. It translates to CASSFPDRDGGYTF.

The chain links TRBV10-3 to TRBJ1-5; a weak D match, TRBD1 (6 bases). The CDR3 is 15 residues long. V was cut by 2 bases and J by 4 bases, with 12 bases left in between. CDR1 is ENHRY, CDR2 SYGVKD, per germline. This CDR3 reads CAISERQQGNQPQHF. DNA of the CDR3: TGTGCCATCAGTGAGAGACAACAGGGAAATCAGCCCCAGCATTTT.

This clone was detected only a few times. The V gene is TRBV7-9, the J gene TRBJ2-2; D is unresolved. Per the germline V gene, CDR1 is SEHNR and CDR2 is FQNEAQ (reference sequence). This CDR3 has 13 amino acids. V was cut by 3 bases and J by 0 bases, with 2 bases left in between. The CDR3 region is CASSFSNTGELFF. The DNA for the CDR3 is TGTGCCAGCAGCTTCTCGAACACCGGGGAGCTGTTTTTT.

The chain joins TRBV7-8 to TRBJ2-5; TRBD2 might be the D (5 bases). This CDR3 is built from 13 residues. Trimming took 3 bases from V and 4 from J, leaving 9 bases between them. CDR1 and CDR2 (germline): SGHVS, FQNEAQ. CDR3 sequence reads: CASSFNGGETQYF. The CDR3 DNA reads TGTGCCAGCAGCTTTAATGGAGGAGAGACCCAGTACTTC.

This chain links TRBV19 with TRBJ1-4, with 8 bases that match TRBD1. Losses at the gene ends were 6 bases for V and 3 bases for J; bases not matched to a gene: 6. This CDR3 comprises 15 residues. Germline V gene lookup returns CDR1 LNHDA and CDR2 SQIVND (reference sequence). CDR3 sequence (DNA): TGTGCCAGTAGAAGGACAGGGCTGGCTAATGAAAAACTGTTTTTT. Translation gives CASRRTGLANEKLFF.

This clone has just one count. The chain links TRBV29-1 to TRBJ2-3; D perhaps matches TRBD2 (5 bases). The CDR3 consists of 16 residues. The germline gives CDR1 SQVTM, CDR2 ANQGSEA. V dropped 2 bases and J dropped 2 bases, with 17 bases sitting between them. As DNA, the CDR3 is TGCAGCGTTGAATACGGGGTCGGAACTTTCACAGATACGCAGTATTTT. Residues: CSVEYGVGTFTDTQYF.

This chain connects TRBV5-6 to TRBJ2-7; 7 nucleotides align to TRBD2. J gave up 6 bases and V 3 bases, and 6 bases lay outside the gene matches. CDR1 and CDR2 (germline): SGHDT, YYEEEE. This CDR3 spans 13 amino acids. The CDR3 sequence is CASSWTRTSEQYF. In DNA form, the CDR3 reads TGTGCCAGCAGCTGGACTAGAACGAGCGAGCAGTACTTC.

The rearrangement uses TRBV5-5 and TRBJ2-2; D is possibly TRBD2 (6 bases). CDR1 and CDR2 (germline): SGHKS, YYEKEE (reference sequence). The V gene lost 4 bases and the J gene lost 6 bases, with 13 bases spanning the gap. The CDR3 has 14 residues. The CDR3 is CASSMTLAPGELFF. The CDR3 coding sequence is TGTGCCAGCAGCATGACACTAGCCCCCGGGGAGCTGTTTTTT.

This rearrangement joins TRBV3-1 (or the pseudogene TRBV3-2) to TRBJ2-7, with 10 nucleotides matching TRBD1. CDR3 length: 17 amino acids. V shed 6 bases and J 2 bases; nucleotides not matched to a gene: 13. Germline V gives CDR1 LGHDT, CDR2 YNNKEL (reference sequence). CDR3 amino acids: CASSHPIGQGGAYEQYF. CDR3 nucleotide sequence: TGTGCCAGCAGTCACCCGATCGGACAGGGGGGGGCCTACGAGCAGTACTTC.

The CDR3 region is CASSPGLELYEQYF. CDR3 coding DNA: TGTGCCAGCTCACCAGGACTTGAACTTTACGAGCAGTACTTC. This sequence joins TRBV18 and TRBJ2-7; D perhaps matches TRBD2 (5 bases). Germline V CDR1 and CDR2: KGHSH, LQKENI. V shed 2 bases and J shed 4 bases, with 12 bases lying between them. There are 14 residues in the CDR3.

The rearrangement joins TRBV7-8 to TRBJ1-2, with TRBD1 matching 7 bases. The CDR3 totals 14 residues. Germline V CDR1 and CDR2: SGHVS, FQNEAQ. The V gene end was trimmed by 4 bases and the J gene end by 6 bases; junction bases not matched to a gene: 8. The CDR3 coding sequence is TGTGCCAGCAGCTCTACCGGGACAGTAGATGGCTACACCTTC. Its translation is CASSSTGTVDGYTF.